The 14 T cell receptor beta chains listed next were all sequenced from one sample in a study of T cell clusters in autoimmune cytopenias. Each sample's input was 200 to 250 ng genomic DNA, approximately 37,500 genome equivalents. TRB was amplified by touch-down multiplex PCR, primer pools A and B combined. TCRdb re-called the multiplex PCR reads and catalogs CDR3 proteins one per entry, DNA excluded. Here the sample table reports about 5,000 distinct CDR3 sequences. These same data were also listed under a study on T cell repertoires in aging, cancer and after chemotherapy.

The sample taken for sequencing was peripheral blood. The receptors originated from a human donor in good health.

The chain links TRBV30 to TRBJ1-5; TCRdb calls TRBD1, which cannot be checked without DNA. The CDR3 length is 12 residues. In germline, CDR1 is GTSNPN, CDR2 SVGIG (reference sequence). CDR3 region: CAWSSTGESQHF. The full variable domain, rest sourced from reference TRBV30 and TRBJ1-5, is SQTIHQWPATLVQPVGSPLSLECTVEGTSNPNLYWYRQAAGRGLQLLFYSVGIGQISSEVPQNLSASRPQDRQFILSSKKLLLSDSGFYLCAWSSTGESQHFGDGTRLSIL.

The CDR3 spells CASIPGTSGTNTGELFF. The chain joins TRBV6-2 or TRBV6-3 to TRBJ2-2; without DNA, the TCRdb call of TRBD2 cannot be checked. Per germline, CDR1 MNHEY and CDR2 SVGEGT. This CDR3 comprises 17 residues.

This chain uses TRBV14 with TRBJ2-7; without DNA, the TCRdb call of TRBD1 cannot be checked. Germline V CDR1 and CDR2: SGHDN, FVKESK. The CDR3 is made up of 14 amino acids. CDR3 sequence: CASSPMGPTYEQYF. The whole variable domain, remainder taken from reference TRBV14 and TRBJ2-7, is EAGVTQFPSHSVIEKGQTVTLRCDPISGHDNLYWYRRVMGKEIKFLLHFVKESKQDESGMPNNRFLAERTGGTYSTLKVQPAELEDSGVYFCASSPMGPTYEQYFGPGTRLTVT.

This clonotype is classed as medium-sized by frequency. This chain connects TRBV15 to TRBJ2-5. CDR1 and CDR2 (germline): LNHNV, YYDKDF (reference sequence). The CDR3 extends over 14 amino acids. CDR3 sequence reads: CATSRDKYQETQYF.

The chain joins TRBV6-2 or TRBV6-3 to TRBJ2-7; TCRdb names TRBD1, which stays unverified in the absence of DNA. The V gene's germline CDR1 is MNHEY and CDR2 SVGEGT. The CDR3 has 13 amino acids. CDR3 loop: CASSYGQTSEQYF.

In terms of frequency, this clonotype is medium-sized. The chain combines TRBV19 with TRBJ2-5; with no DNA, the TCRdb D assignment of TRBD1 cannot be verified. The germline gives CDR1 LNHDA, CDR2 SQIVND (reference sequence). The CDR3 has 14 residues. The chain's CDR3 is CASSARLPPFNLYF.

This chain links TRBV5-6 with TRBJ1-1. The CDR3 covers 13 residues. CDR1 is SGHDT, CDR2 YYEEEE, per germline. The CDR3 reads CASSLFPNTEAFF.

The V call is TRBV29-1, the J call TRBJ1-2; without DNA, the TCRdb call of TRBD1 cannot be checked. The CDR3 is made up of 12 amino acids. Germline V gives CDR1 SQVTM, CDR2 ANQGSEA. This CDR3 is CSVEQGAAGYTF.

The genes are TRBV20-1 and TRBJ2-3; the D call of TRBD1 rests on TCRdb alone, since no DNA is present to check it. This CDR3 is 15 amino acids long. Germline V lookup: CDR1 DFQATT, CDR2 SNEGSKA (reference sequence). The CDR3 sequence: CSARDRVGTAHTQYF.

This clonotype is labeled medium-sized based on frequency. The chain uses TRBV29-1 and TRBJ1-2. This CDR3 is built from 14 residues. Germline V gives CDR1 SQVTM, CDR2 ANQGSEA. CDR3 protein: CTAKRAGSIYGYTF.

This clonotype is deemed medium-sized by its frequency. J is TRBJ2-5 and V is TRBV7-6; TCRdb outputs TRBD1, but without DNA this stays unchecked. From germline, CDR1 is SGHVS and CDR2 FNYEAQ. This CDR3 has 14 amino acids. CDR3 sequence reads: CASSSDRVWETQYF.

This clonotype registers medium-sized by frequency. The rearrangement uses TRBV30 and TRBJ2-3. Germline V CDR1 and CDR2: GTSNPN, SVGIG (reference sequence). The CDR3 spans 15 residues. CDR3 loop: CAWSTPSTSTDTQYF. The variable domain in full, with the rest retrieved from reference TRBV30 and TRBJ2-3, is SQTIHQWPATLVQPVGSPLSLECTVEGTSNPNLYWYRQAAGRGLQLLFYSVGIGQISSEVPQNLSASRPQDRQFILSSKKLLLSDSGFYLCAWSTPSTSTDTQYFGPGTRLTVL.

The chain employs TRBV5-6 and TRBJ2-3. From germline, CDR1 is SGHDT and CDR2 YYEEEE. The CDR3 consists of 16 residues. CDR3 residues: CASSSAGSRSTDTQYF.

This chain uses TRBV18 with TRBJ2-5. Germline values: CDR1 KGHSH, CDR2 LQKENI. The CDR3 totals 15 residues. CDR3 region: CASSSASMVGETQYF.